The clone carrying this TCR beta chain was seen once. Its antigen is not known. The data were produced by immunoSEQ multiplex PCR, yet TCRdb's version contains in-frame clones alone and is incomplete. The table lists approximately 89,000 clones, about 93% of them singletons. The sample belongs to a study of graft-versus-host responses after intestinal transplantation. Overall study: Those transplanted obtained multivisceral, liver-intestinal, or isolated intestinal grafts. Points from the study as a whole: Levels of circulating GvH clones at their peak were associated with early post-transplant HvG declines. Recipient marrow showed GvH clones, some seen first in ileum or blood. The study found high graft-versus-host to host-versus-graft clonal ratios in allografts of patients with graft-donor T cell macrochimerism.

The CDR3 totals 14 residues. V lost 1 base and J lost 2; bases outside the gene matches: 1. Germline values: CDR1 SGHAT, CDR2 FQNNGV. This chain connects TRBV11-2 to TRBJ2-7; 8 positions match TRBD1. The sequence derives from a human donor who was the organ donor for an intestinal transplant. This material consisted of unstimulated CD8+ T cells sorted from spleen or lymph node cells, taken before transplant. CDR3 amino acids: CASSLGTGTYEQYF. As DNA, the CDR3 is TGTGCCAGCAGCTTAGGGACAGGGACCTACGAGCAGTACTTC.